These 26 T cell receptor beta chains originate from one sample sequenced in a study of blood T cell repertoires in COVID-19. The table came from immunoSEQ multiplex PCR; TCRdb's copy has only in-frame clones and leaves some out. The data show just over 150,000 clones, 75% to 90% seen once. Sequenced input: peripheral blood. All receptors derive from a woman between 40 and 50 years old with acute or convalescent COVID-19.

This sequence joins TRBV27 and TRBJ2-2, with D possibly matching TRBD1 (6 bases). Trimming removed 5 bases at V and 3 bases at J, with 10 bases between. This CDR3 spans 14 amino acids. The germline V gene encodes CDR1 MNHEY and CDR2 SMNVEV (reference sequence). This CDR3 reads CASSVTGYTGELFF. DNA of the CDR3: TGTGCCAGCAGTGTAACAGGGTACACCGGGGAGCTGTTTTTT.

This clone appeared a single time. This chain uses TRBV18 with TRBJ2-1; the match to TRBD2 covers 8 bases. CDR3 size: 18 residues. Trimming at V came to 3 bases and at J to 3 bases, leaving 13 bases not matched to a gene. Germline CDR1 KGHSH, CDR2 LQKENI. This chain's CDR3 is CASSPVHPGLDNYNEQFF. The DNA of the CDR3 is TGTGCCAGCTCACCGGTCCACCCGGGACTAGACAACTACAATGAGCAGTTCTTC.

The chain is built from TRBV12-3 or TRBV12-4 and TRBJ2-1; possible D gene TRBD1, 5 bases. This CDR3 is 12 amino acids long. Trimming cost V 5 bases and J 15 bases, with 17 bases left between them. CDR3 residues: CASSLDSTFWFF. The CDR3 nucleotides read TGTGCCAGCAGTCTAGACAGTACATTCTGGTTCTTC.

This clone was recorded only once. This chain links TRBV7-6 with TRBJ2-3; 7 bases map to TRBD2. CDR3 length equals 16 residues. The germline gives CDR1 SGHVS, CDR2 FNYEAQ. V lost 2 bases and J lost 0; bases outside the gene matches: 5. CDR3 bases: TGTGCCAGCAGCTTACGGCGAGCGGGAAGCACAGATACGCAGTATTTT. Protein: CASSLRRAGSTDTQYF.

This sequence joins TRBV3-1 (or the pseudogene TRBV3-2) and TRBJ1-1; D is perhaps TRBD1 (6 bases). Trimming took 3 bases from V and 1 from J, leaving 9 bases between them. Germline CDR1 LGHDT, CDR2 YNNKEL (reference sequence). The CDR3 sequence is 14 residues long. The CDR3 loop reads CASSHLQGNTEAFF. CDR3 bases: TGTGCCAGCAGCCACCTACAGGGGAACACTGAAGCTTTCTTT.

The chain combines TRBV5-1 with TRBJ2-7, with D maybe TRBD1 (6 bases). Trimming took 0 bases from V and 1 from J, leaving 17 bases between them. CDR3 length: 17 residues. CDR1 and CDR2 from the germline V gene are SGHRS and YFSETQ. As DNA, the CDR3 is TGCGCCAGCAGCTTGGAGGCGGTATCACAGGGATCCTACGAGCAGTACTTC. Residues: CASSLEAVSQGSYEQYF.

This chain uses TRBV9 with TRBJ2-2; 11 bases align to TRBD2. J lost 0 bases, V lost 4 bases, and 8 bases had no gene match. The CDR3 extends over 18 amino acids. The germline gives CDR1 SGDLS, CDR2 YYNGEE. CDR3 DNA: TGTGCCAGCAGCCCGACGACTAGCGGGGCTGCGAACACCGGGGAGCTGTTTTTT. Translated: CASSPTTSGAANTGELFF.

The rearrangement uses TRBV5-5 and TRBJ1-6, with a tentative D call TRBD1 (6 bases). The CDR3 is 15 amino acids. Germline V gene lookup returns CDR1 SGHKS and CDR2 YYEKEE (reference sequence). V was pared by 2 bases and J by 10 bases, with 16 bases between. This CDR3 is CASSFSGGSDSPLHF. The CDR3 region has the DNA TGTGCCAGCAGCTTTTCGGGGGGCAGTGACTCACCCCTCCACTTT.

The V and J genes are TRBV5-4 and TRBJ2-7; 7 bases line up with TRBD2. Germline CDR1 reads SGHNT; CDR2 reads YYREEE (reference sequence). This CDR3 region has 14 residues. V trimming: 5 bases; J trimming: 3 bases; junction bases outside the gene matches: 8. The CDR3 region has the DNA TGTGCCAGCAGTACCGGGACTAAGATCTACGAGCAGTACTTC. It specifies CASSTGTKIYEQYF.

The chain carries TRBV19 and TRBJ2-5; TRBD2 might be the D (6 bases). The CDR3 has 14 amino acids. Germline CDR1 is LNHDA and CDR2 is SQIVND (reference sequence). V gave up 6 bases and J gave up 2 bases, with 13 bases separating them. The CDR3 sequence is CASRGGVRQETQYF. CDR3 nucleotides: TGTGCCAGTAGAGGAGGGGTTAGACAAGAGACCCAGTACTTC.

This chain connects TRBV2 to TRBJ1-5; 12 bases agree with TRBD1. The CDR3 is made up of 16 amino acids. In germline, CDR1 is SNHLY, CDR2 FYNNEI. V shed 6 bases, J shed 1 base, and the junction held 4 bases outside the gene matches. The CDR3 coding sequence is TGTGCCAGCAGCGGGACAGGGGGCCTCAGCAATCAGCCCCAGCATTTT. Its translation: CASSGTGGLSNQPQHF.

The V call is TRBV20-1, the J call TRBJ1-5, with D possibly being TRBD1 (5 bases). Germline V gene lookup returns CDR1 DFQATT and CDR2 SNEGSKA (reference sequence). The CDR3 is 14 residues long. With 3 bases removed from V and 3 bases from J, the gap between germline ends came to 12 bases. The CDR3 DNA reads TGCAGTGCTAGTCGGTCAGGGAACAATCAGCCCCAGCATTTT. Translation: CSASRSGNNQPQHF.

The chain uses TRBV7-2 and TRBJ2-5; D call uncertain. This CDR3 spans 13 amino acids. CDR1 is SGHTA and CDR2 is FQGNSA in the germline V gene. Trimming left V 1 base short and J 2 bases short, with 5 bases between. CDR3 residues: CASSLVHQETQYF. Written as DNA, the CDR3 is TGTGCCAGCAGCTTAGTACATCAAGAGACCCAGTACTTC.

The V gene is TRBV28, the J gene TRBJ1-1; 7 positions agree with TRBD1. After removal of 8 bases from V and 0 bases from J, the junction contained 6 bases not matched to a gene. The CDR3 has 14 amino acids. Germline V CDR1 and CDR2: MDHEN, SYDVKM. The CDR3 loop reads CASGEQGMNTEAFF. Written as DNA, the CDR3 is TGTGCCAGCGGGGAACAGGGGATGAACACTGAAGCTTTCTTT. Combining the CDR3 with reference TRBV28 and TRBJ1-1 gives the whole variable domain DVKVTQSSRYLVKRTGEKVFLECVQDMDHENMFWYRQDPGLGLRLIYFSYDVKMKEKGDIPEGYSVSREKKERFSLILESASTNQTSMYLCASGEQGMNTEAFFGQGTRLTVV.

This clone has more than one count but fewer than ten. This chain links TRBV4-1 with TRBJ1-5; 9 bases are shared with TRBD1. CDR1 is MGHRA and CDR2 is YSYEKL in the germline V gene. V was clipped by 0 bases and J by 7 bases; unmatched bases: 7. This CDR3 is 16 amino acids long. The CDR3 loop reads CASSQDGTGNGQPQHF. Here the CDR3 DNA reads TGCGCCAGCAGCCAAGATGGGACAGGGAACGGACAGCCCCAGCATTTT.

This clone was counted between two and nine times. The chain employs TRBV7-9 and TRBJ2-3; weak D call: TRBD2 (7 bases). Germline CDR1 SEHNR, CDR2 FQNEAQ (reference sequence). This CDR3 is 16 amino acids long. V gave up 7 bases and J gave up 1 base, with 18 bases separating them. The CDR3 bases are TGTGCCAGCATCCAAGCGGGCGGGGGCGGCACAGATACGCAGTATTTT. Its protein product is CASIQAGGGGTDTQYF.

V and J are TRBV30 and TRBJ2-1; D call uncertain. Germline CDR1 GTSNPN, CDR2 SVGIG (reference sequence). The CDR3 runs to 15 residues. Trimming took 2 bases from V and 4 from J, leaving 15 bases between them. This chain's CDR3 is CAWSRLNSPYNEQFF. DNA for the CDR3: TGTGCCTGGAGTAGATTGAACAGCCCATACAATGAGCAGTTCTTC.

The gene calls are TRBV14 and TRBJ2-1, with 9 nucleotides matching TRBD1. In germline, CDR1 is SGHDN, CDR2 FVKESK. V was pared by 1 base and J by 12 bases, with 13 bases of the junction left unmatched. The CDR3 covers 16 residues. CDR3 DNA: TGTGCCAGCAGCCAAGTACTTGGACAGGGGATAAGAGGGCAGTTCTTC. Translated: CASSQVLGQGIRGQFF.

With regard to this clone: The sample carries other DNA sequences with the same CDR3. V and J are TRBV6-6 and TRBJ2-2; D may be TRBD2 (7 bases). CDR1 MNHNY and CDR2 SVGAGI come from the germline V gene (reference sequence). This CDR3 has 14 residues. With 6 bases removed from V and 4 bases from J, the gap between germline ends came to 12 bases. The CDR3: CASSPGGPTGELFF. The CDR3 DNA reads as TGTGCCAGCAGCCCCGGGGGGCCCACCGGGGAGCTGTTTTTT.

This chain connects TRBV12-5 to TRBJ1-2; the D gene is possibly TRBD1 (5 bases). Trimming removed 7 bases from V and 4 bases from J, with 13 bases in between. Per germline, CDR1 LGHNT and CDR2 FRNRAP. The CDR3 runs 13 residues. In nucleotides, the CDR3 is TGTGCTAGTGCCATGGGGCGAGGCTATGGCTACACCTTC. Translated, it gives CASAMGRGYGYTF.

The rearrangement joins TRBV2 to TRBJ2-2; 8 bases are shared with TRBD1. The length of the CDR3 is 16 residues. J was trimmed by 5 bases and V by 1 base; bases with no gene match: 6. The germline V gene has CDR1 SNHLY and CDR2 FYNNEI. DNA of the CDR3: TGTGCCAGCAGTGAAGGGTGGACAGGGAGGACCGGGGAGCTGTTTTTT. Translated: CASSEGWTGRTGELFF.

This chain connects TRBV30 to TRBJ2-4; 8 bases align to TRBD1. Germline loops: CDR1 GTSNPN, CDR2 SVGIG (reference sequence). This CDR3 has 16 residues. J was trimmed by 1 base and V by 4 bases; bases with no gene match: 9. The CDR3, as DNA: TGTGCCTGGATGGTGACAGGGGTAGGGGCCAAAAACATTCAGTACTTC. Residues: CAWMVTGVGAKNIQYF.

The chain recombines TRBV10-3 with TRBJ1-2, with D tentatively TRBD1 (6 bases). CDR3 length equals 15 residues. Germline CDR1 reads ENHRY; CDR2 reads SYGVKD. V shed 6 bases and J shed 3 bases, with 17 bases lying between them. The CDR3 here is CAISRTDPADYGYTF. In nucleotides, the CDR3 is TGTGCCATCAGCCGGACAGACCCTGCGGACTATGGCTACACCTTC.

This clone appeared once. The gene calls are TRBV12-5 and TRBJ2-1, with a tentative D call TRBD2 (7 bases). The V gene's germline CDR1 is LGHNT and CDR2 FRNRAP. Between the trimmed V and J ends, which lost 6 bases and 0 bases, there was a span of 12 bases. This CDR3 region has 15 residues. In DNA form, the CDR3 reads TGTGCTAGTGGCCGGAGGGGGGGCTCCTACAATGAGCAGTTCTTC. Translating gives CASGRRGGSYNEQFF.

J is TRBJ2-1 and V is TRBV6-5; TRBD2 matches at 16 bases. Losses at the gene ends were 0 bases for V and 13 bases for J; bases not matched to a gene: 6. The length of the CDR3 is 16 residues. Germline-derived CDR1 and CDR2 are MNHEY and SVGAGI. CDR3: CASSYSSGLAGGPQFF. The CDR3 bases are TGTGCCAGCAGTTACTCCTCGGGACTAGCGGGAGGGCCACAGTTCTTC.

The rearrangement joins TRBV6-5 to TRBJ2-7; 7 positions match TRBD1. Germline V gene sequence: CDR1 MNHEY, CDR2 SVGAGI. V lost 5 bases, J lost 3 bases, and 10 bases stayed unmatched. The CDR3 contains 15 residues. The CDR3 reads CASSPAPGTVYEQYF. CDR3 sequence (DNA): TGTGCCAGCAGTCCGGCCCCGGGGACAGTCTACGAGCAGTACTTC.